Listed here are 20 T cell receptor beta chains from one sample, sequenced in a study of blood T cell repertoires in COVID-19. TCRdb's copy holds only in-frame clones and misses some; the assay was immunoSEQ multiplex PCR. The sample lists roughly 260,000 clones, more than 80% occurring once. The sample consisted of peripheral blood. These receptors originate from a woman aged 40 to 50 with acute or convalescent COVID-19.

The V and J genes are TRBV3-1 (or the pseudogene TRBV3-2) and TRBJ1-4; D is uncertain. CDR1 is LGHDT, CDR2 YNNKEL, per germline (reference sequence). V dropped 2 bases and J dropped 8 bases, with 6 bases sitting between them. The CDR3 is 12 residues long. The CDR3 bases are TGTGCCAGCAGCCAAATCAGGGAAAAACTGTTTTTT. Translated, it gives CASSQIREKLFF.

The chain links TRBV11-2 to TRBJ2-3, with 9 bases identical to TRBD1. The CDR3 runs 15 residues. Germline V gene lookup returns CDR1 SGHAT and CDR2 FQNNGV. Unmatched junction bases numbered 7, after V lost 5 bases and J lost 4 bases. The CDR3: CASSPGQGRSDTQYF. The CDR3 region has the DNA TGTGCCAGCAGCCCCGGACAGGGGCGGTCAGATACGCAGTATTTT.

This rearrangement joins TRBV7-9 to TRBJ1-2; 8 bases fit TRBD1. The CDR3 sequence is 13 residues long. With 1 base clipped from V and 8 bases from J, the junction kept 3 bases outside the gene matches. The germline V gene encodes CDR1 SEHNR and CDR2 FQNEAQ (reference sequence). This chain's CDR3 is CASSLGTGKGYTF. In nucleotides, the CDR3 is TGTGCCAGCAGCTTAGGGACAGGGAAAGGCTACACCTTC.

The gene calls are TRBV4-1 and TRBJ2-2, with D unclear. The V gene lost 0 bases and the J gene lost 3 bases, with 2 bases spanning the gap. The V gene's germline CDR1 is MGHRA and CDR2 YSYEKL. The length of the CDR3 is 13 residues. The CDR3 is CASSQDDTGELFF. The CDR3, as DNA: TGCGCCAGCAGCCAAGACGACACCGGGGAGCTGTTTTTT.

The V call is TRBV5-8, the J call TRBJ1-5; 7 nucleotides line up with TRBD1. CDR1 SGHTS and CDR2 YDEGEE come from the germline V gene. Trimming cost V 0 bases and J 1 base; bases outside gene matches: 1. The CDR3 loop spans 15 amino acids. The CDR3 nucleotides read TGTGCCAGCAGCTTGGAACAGGGGAGCAATCAGCCCCAGCATTTT. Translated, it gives CASSLEQGSNQPQHF.

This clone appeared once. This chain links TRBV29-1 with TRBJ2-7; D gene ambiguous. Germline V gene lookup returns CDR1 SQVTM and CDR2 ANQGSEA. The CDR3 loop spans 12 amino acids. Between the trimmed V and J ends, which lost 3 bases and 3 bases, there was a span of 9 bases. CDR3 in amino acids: CSVERSHYEQYV. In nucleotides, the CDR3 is TGCAGCGTTGAGAGAAGCCACTACGAGCAGTACGTC.

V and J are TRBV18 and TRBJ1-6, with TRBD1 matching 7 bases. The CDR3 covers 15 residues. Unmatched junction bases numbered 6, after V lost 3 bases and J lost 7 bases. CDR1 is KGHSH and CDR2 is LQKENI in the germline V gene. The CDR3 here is CASSPARDRNSPLHF. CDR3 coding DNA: TGTGCCAGCTCACCGGCCCGGGACAGAAATTCACCCCTCCACTTT.

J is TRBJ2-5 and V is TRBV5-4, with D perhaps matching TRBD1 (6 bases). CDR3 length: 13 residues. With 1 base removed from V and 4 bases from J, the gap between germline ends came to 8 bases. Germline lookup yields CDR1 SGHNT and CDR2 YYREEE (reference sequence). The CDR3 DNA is TGTGCCAGCAGCTTGAGGGGGACAGAGACCCAGTACTTC. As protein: CASSLRGTETQYF.

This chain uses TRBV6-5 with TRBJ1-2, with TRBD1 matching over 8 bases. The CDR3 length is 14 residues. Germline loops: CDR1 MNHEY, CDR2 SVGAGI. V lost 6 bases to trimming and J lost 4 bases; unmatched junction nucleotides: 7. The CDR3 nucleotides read TGTGCCAGCAGATCAGACCAGGGGGCCTATGGCTACACCTTC. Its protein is CASRSDQGAYGYTF.

As DNA, the CDR3 is TGTGCCAGTACCTTGGGACTAGCTGGTACGCAGTATTTT. Amino acids: CASTLGLAGTQYF. The V gene is TRBV19, the J gene TRBJ2-3; 9 bases align to TRBD2. V shed 7 bases, J shed 8 bases, and the junction held 7 bases outside the gene matches. The CDR3 extends over 13 amino acids. Germline-derived CDR1 and CDR2 are LNHDA and SQIVND (reference sequence).

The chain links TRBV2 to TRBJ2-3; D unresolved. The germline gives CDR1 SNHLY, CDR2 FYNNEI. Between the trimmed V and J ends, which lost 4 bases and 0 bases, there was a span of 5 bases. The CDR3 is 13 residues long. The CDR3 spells CASSATSTDTQYF. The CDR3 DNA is TGTGCCAGCAGTGCCACTAGCACAGATACGCAGTATTTT.

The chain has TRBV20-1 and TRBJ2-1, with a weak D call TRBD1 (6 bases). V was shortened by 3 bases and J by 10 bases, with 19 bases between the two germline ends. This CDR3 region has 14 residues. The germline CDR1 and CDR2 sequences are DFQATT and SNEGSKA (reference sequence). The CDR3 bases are TGCAGTGCTAGTTCTGCTAGCAGGGGCTTGGAGCAGTTCTTC. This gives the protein CSASSASRGLEQFF.

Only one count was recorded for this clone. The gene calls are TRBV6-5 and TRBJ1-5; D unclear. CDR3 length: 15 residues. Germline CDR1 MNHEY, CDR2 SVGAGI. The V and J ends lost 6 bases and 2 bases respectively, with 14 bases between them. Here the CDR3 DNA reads TGTGCCAGCAGCGCGACCCCAGGCGGCAATCAGCCCCAGCATTTT. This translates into CASSATPGGNQPQHF.

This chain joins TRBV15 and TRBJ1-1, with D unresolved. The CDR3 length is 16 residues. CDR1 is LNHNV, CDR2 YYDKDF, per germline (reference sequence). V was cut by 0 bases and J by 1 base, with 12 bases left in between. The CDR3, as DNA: TGTGCCACCAGCAGAGATCTCGGTAACAGGAACACTGAAGCTTTCTTT. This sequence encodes CATSRDLGNRNTEAFF.

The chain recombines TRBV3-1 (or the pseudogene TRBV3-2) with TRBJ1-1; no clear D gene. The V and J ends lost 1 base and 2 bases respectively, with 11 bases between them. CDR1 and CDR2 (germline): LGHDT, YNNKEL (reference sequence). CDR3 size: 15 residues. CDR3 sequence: CASSQVGALNTEAFF. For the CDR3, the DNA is TGTGCCAGCAGCCAAGTAGGAGCCCTTAACACTGAAGCTTTCTTT.

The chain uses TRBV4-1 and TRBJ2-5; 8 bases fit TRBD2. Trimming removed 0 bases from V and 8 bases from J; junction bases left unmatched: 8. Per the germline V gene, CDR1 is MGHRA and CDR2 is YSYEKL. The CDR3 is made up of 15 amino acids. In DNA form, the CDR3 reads TGCGCCAGCAGCCAAGAGCCGGGGCGGGGGGTAACCCAGTACTTC. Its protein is CASSQEPGRGVTQYF.

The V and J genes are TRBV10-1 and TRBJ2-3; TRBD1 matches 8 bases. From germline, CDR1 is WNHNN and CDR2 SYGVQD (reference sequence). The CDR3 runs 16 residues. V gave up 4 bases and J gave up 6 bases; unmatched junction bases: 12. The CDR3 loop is CASSGGLGTGGDTQYF. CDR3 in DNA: TGCGCCAGCAGTGGGGGACTCGGGACAGGAGGGGATACGCAGTATTTT.

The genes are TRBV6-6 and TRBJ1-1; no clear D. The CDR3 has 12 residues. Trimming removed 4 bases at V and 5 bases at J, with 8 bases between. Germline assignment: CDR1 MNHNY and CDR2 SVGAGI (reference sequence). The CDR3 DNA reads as TGTGCCAGCAGTTTTAGGAGTACTGAAGCTTTCTTT. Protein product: CASSFRSTEAFF.

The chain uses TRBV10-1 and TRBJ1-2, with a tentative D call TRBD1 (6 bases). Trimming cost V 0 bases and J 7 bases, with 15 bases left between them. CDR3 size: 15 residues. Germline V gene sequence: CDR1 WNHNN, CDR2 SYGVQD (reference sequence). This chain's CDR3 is CASSESVTGQSGYTF. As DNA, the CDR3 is TGCGCCAGCAGTGAGTCGGTAACGGGACAAAGTGGCTACACCTTC.

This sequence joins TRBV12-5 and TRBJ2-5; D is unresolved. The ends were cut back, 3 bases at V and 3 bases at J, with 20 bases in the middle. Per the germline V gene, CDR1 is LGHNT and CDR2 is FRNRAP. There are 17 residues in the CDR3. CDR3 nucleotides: TGTGCTAGTGGTTTTATGGCAGATACACAATCAAAAGAGACCCAGTACTTC. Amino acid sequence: CASGFMADTQSKETQYF.